This T cell receptor beta chain was captured by sequencing in a study of blood T cells in healthy people across ages. The donors, aged about 6 to 90, were healthy Caucasians from Russia. Total RNA extraction produced at least 5 micrograms (per sample) for the study. The CDR3 sequence is 14 residues long. In germline, CDR1 is ENHRY, CDR2 SYGVKD. V dropped 8 bases and J dropped 0 bases, with 13 bases sitting between them. This clonotype has at least ten counts. For the second PCR, which ran for roughly 6 to 12 cycles, a sample-barcoded 5' primer and a J-beta primer mix were used. Each sample yielded at least 2.5 million CDR3-containing paired-end reads. Each CDR3 protein gets one entry after TCRdb re-called the 5' RACE reads with MiXCR. The sample lists 550,000 to 650,000 distinct CDR3 sequences, less than 35% occurring once.

The specimen sequenced was blood. The chain recombines TRBV10-3 with TRBJ1-1, with unresolved D. The receptor comes from an elderly woman in good health. DNA of the CDR3: TGTGCCATCCCGGATAAGGAATTGAACACTGAAGCTTTCTTT. It translates to CAIPDKELNTEAFF.